The clone carrying this T cell receptor beta chain has just a few counts. The sample originates from a study of identical twins. CDR1 LGHNA and CDR2 YSLEER come from the germline V gene. This CDR3 region has 16 residues. The germline V and J ends were trimmed by 1 base and 0 bases, with 10 bases remaining between them. In TCRdb, the 5' RACE reads were re-called with MiXCR into one record per CDR3 protein. The repertoire holds 500,000 to 550,000 distinct CDR3 sequences, with roughly a fifth as singletons. The same sample was also studied in work on T cells expressing NK-cell markers.

The chain combines TRBV4-3 with TRBJ1-3; the D is unclear. Sequencing was carried out using CD4+ T cells sorted from blood. The sequence was collected from a woman under 30 in good health. The CDR3 sequence is CASSQAGKASGNTIYF. The CDR3, as DNA: TGCGCCAGCAGCCAAGCCGGTAAAGCCTCTGGAAACACCATATATTTT.